Listed below are T cell receptor beta chains from one sample, sequenced in a study of T cells after yellow fever vaccination. TCRdb re-derived calls from the 5' RACE reads in MiXCR, one entry per CDR3 protein. This table holds 200,000 to 300,000 distinct CDR3 sequences, around 6.7% found once. The sample consisted of CD4+ T cells sorted from PBMCs, taken on the day of the yellow fever booster vaccination. These TCRs come from a man younger than 45 who received the YFV17D yellow fever vaccine. Each CDR3 is given with its conserved first and last residue.

V gene	J gene	CDR3 protein
TRBV30	TRBJ2-1	CAWSVLSWGNEQFF
TRBV18	TRBJ2-3	CASSPRTSGRAADTQYF
TRBV7-2	TRBJ2-1	CASNRRAGPYNEQFF
TRBV3-1	TRBJ2-5	CASSQGVAAQQETQYF
TRBV28	TRBJ2-3	CASSGRHSDTQYF
TRBV6-1	TRBJ2-7	CASSLDRGRSEQYF
TRBV5-1	TRBJ2-5	CASKRRENSYQETQYF
TRBV7-2	TRBJ1-2	CASQGQGGAGYTF
TRBV10-3	TRBJ2-7	CAISESSDATLYF
TRBV28	TRBJ2-7	CASRPGGDEQYF
TRBV7-6	TRBJ2-5	CASSFRTQETQYF
TRBV20-1	TRBJ2-5	CSATRLAGGTETQYF
TRBV6-2/TRBV6-3	TRBJ1-5	CASSYWSNQPQHF
TRBV14	TRBJ1-2	CASSVPGAQLYGYTF
TRBV6-5	TRBJ2-5	CASSYGLAAIETQYF
TRBV9	TRBJ2-2	CASSFSTSGYTGELFF
TRBV11-2	TRBJ2-3	CASSPTRNTQYF
TRBV10-3	TRBJ2-2	CAISPGLANTGELFF
TRBV4-1	TRBJ1-6	CASSLNHAWQVPGSYNSPLHF
TRBV9	TRBJ2-1	CASSLLQGLAGAHEQFF
TRBV20-1	TRBJ2-7	CSAERDRYEQYF
TRBV30	TRBJ1-1	CAGDGAFF
TRBV11-2	TRBJ1-3	CASSDRGGKLISSGNTIYF
TRBV11-3	TRBJ2-2	CASSSSRSGRGGELFF
TRBV15	TRBJ2-1	CATSTRLAGANEQFF
TRBV18	TRBJ2-1	CASSQTWQGASDEQFF